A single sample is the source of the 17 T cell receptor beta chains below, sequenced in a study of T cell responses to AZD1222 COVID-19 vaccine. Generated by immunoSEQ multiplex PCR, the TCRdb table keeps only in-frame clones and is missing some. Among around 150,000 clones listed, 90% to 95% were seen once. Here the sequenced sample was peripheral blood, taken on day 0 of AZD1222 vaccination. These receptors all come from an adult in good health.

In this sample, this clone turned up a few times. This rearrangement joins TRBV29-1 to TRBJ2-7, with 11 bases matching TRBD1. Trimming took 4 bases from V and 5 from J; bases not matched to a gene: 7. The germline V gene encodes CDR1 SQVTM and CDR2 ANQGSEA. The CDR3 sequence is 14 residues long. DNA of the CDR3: TGCAGCGTTGCTACCCCGGGACAGGGGGACGAGCAGTACTTC. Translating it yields CSVATPGQGDEQYF.

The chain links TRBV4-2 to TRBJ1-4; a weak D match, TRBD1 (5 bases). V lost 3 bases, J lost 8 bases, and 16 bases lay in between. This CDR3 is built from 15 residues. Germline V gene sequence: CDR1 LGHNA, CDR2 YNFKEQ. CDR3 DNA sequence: TGTGCCAGCAGCCAGGGCTCCGGGGGTTTAGAAAAACTGTTTTTT. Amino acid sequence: CASSQGSGGLEKLFF.

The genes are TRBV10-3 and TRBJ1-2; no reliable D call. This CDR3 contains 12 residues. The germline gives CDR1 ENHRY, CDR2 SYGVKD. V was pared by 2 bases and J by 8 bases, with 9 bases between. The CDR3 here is CAISETPEGYTF. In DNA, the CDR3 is TGTGCCATCAGTGAGACTCCTGAGGGCTACACCTTC.

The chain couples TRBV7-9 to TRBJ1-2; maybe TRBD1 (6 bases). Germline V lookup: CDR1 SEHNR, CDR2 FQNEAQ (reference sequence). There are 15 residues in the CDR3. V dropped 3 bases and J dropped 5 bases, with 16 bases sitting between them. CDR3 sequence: CASSFQDSTRYGYTF. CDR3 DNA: TGTGCCAGCAGCTTCCAGGACAGTACCCGTTATGGCTACACCTTC.

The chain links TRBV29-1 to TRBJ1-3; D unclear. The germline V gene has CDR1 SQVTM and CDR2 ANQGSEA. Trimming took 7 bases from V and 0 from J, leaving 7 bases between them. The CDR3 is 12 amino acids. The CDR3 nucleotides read TGCAGCGGGCGGGACTCTGGAAACACCATATATTTT. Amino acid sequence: CSGRDSGNTIYF.

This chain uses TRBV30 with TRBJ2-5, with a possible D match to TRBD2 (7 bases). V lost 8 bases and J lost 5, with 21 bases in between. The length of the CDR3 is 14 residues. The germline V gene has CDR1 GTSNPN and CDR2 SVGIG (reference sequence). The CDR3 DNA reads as TGTGCCCGAGGGGGGGCAGTTGAAGGGGAGACCCAGTACTTC. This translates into CARGGAVEGETQYF.

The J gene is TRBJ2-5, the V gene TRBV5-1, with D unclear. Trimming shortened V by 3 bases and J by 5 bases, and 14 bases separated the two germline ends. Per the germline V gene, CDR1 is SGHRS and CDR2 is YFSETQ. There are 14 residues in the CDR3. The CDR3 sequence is CASSSRDPWETQYF. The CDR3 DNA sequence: TGCGCCAGCAGCTCGAGAGACCCCTGGGAGACCCAGTACTTC.

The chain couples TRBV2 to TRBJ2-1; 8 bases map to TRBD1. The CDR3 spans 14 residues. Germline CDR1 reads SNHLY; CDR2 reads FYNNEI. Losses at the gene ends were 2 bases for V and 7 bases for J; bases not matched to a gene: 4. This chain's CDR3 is CASSELGQGNEQFF. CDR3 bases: TGTGCCAGCAGTGAACTAGGACAGGGAAATGAGCAGTTCTTC. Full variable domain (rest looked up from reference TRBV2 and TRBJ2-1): EPEVTQTPSHQVTQMGQEVILRCVPISNHLYFYWYRQILGQKVEFLVSFYNNEISEKSEIFDDQFSVERPDGSNFTLKIRSTKLEDSAMYFCASSELGQGNEQFFGPGTRLTVL.

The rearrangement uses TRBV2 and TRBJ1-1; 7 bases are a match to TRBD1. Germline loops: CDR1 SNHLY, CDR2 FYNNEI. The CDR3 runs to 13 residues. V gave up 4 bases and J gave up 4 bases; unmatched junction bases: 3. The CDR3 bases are TGTGCCAGCAGTGCCCCAGGGGGCACTGAAGCTTTCTTT. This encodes CASSAPGGTEAFF.

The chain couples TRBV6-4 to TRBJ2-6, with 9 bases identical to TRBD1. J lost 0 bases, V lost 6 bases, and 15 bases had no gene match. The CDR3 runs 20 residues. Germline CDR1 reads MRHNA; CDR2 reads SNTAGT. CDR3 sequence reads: CASSTIKTGTGTSGANVLTF. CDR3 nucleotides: TGTGCCAGCAGCACTATAAAAACCGGGACAGGGACCTCTGGGGCCAACGTCCTGACTTTC.

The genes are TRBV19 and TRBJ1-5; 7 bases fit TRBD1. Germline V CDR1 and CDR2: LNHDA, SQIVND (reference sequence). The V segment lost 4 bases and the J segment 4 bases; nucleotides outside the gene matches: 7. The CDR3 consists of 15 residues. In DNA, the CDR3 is TGTGCCAGTAGTAGCCCAGGGGGATTAAATCAGCCCCAGCATTTT. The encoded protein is CASSSPGGLNQPQHF.

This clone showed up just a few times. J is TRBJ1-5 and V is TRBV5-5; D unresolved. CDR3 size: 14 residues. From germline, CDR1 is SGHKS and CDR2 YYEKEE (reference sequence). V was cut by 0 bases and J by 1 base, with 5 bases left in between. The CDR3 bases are TGTGCCAGCAGCTTGGGACACAGCAATCAGCCCCAGCATTTT. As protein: CASSLGHSNQPQHF.

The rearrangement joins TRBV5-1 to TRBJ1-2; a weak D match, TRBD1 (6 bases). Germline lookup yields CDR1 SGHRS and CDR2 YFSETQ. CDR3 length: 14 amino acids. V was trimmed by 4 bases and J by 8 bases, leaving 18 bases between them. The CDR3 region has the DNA TGCGCCAGCAGCGAGTGGGACAAGTCGGAGGGCTACACCTTC. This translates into CASSEWDKSEGYTF.

The CDR3 DNA is TGTGCCAGCTCACCACTCACTAGCGGGTCCCCCTACGAGCAGTACTTC. Translated, it gives CASSPLTSGSPYEQYF. The rearrangement joins TRBV18 to TRBJ2-7, with 9 bases aligning to TRBD2. Germline CDR1 and CDR2: KGHSH and LQKENI. Trimming took 1 base from V and 2 from J; bases not matched to a gene: 6. CDR3 length: 16 amino acids.

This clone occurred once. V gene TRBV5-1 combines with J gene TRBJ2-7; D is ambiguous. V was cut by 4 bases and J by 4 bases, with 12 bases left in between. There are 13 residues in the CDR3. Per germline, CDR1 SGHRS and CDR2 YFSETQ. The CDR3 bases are TGCGCCAGCAGCATCCAGGTAGGGTACGAGCAGTACTTC. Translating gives CASSIQVGYEQYF.

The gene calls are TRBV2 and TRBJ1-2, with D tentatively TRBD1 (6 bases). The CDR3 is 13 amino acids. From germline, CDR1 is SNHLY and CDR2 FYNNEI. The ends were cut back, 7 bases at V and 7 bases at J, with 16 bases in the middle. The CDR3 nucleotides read TGTGCCAGCATGACGGGACCAGGGGTTGGCTACACCTTC. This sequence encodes CASMTGPGVGYTF.

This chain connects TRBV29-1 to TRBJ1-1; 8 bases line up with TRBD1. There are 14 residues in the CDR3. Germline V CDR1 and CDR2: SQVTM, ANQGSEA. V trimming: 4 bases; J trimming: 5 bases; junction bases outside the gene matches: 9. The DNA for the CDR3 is TGCAGCGTTGTCAATAGGGACAGGCGAACTGAAGCTTTCTTT. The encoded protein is CSVVNRDRRTEAFF.